Presented here are 14 T cell receptor beta chains from one specimen sequenced in a study of blood T cell repertoires in COVID-19. Produced via immunoSEQ multiplex PCR; TCRdb's table is partial and in-frame only. The table includes about 220,000 clones, approximately 83% detected once. Sequencing was performed on peripheral blood. These receptors all stem from a woman in her 30s who had recovered from COVID-19.

The CDR3: CASSLDVGDTEAFF. In DNA form, the CDR3 reads TGCGCCAGCAGCTTGGATGTCGGGGACACTGAAGCTTTCTTT. The chain employs TRBV5-1 and TRBJ1-1; no clear D. Trimming shortened V by 0 bases and J by 3 bases, and 9 bases separated the two germline ends. From germline, CDR1 is SGHRS and CDR2 YFSETQ. This CDR3 spans 14 amino acids.

The chain combines TRBV7-7 with TRBJ2-1; the D gene is possibly TRBD2 (7 bases). V shed 5 bases and J shed 4 bases, with 18 bases lying between them. CDR3 size: 16 residues. CDR1 SSHAT and CDR2 FNYEAQ come from the germline V gene (reference sequence). CDR3 nucleotides: TGTGCCAGCAGCCCTACACAAAGGGGGGGGTACAATGAGCAGTTCTTC. Translation: CASSPTQRGGYNEQFF.

A word on this clone: Other DNA sequences within the sample encode an identical CDR3. This chain uses TRBV5-1 with TRBJ2-3, with 11 bases fitting TRBD2. This CDR3 spans 16 amino acids. Germline-derived CDR1 and CDR2 are SGHRS and YFSETQ. V was pared by 2 bases and J by 2 bases, with 4 bases of the junction left unmatched. CDR3 residues: CASSFGSGGDTDTQYF. The CDR3 bases are TGCGCCAGCAGCTTCGGTAGCGGGGGGGACACAGATACGCAGTATTTT.

The table lists this clone with a few counts. The chain employs TRBV6-5 and TRBJ2-3, with 11 bases matching TRBD1. V trimming: 4 bases; J trimming: 3 bases; junction bases outside the gene matches: 3. Germline V CDR1 and CDR2: MNHEY, SVGAGI. This CDR3 contains 15 residues. CDR3 residues: CASSSGQGATDTQYF. The CDR3 coding sequence is TGTGCCAGCAGTTCAGGACAGGGGGCGACAGATACGCAGTATTTT.

The chain combines TRBV6-6 with TRBJ1-5, with 8 bases that match TRBD1. Per the germline V gene, CDR1 is MNHNY and CDR2 is SVGAGI (reference sequence). The CDR3 sequence is 14 residues long. The trim removed 6 bases at V and 5 bases at J, leaving 6 bases unmatched. The CDR3 sequence: CASSDRGRDQPQHF. The CDR3 bases are TGTGCCAGCAGCGACAGGGGTAGGGATCAGCCCCAGCATTTT.

This clone appeared a single time. The chain has TRBV5-4 and TRBJ1-6, with TRBD1 as a possible D gene (5 bases). CDR3 size: 17 residues. Trimming took off 3 bases at V and 8 bases at J, with 21 bases between the two ends. The germline V gene has CDR1 SGHNT and CDR2 YYREEE (reference sequence). The CDR3 DNA reads as TGTGCCAGCAGCTCCGGGGGACTGTCGGATGGAGATTCACCCCTCCACTTT. It yields the protein CASSSGGLSDGDSPLHF.

V gene TRBV4-1 combines with J gene TRBJ1-6; TRBD1 agrees at 11 bases. This CDR3 has 17 amino acids. From germline, CDR1 is MGHRA and CDR2 YSYEKL. After removal of 4 bases from V and 9 bases from J, the junction contained 11 bases not matched to a gene. This CDR3 reads CASSRIGQGAMSSPLHF. CDR3 coding DNA: TGCGCCAGCAGCCGAATAGGACAGGGGGCGATGAGTTCACCCCTCCACTTT.

In its sample, this clone was seen a few times. The chain employs TRBV7-2 and TRBJ1-1; D gene uncertain. The germline V and J ends were trimmed by 1 base and 1 base, with 7 bases remaining between them. The length of the CDR3 is 14 residues. Germline CDR1 SGHTA, CDR2 FQGNSA. Written as DNA, the CDR3 is TGTGCCAGCAGCTTAGACAATTCGAACACTGAAGCTTTCTTT. Its translation is CASSLDNSNTEAFF.

V usage is TRBV10-3 and J usage is TRBJ1-3; D is undetermined. The CDR3 totals 13 residues. CDR1 and CDR2 from the germline V gene are ENHRY and SYGVKD. Trimming took 10 bases from V and 3 from J, leaving 13 bases between them. DNA for the CDR3: TGTGCCACGACGGTTGAGGTTGGAAACACCATATATTTT. Translation: CATTVEVGNTIYF.

As for this clone: This sample includes further DNA sequences coding for the same CDR3. This chain joins TRBV7-2 and TRBJ2-5; no clear D gene. Germline-derived CDR1 and CDR2 are SGHTA and FQGNSA. CDR3 length equals 13 residues. V was cut by 1 base and J by 2 bases, with 5 bases left in between. The DNA of the CDR3 is TGTGCCAGCAGCTTAGGACTGCAAGAGACCCAGTACTTC. This gives the protein CASSLGLQETQYF.

The J gene is TRBJ1-3, the V gene TRBV2; maybe TRBD1 (5 bases). The ends were cut back, 4 bases at V and 1 base at J, with 14 bases in the middle. This CDR3 is built from 16 residues. Germline V gene lookup returns CDR1 SNHLY and CDR2 FYNNEI. DNA for the CDR3: TGTGCCAGCAGTGCTTCAGGGTATGAGTCTGGAAACACCATATATTTT. It encodes CASSASGYESGNTIYF.

This sequence joins TRBV6-5 and TRBJ1-2; weak D call: TRBD1 (5 bases). CDR3 length: 13 residues. Trimming left V 7 bases short and J 4 bases short, with 13 bases between. Germline assignment: CDR1 MNHEY and CDR2 SVGAGI. The CDR3 here is CASIQGPGYGYTF. The CDR3 DNA sequence: TGTGCCAGCATCCAGGGTCCGGGCTATGGCTACACCTTC.

This clone has only one observation. The chain carries TRBV29-1 and TRBJ1-5, with D maybe TRBD1 (6 bases). Germline CDR1 is SQVTM and CDR2 is ANQGSEA. V was cut by 5 bases and J by 5 bases, with 16 bases left in between. The CDR3 contains 14 residues. CDR3 loop: CSVNGGPGDQPQHF. The DNA for the CDR3 is TGCAGCGTTAACGGGGGGCCAGGCGATCAGCCCCAGCATTTT. Full variable domain (rest looked up from reference TRBV29-1 and TRBJ1-5): SAVISQKPSRDICQRGTSLTIQCQVDSQVTMMFWYRQQPGQSLTLIATANQGSEATYESGFVIDKFPISRPNLTFSTLTVSNMSPEDSSIYLCSVNGGPGDQPQHFGDGTRLSIL.

The chain links TRBV4-3 to TRBJ2-7; 12 bases agree with TRBD2. Per germline, CDR1 LGHNA and CDR2 YSLEER. This CDR3 spans 17 amino acids. V lost 0 bases and J lost 3; bases outside the gene matches: 6. The CDR3 here is CASSQEFGTSGLYEQYF. CDR3 DNA sequence: TGCGCCAGCAGCCAAGAATTTGGGACTAGCGGGCTCTACGAGCAGTACTTC.